This note documents a single TCR beta chain sequence. The antigen remains unidentified. The data were taken from a study of blood T cells in healthy people across ages. This CDR3 spans 19 amino acids. Germline V gene sequence: CDR1 SGHRS, CDR2 YFSETQ. J was trimmed by 1 base and V by 1 base; bases with no gene match: 11. Overall study results and limits: Roughly linear age-related decline in beta diversity appeared, significant by age around 36. Higher diversity, along with more naive CD4+ cells, distinguished long-lived donors from aged donors.

For the second PCR, which ran for roughly 7 to 11 cycles, a sample-barcoded 5' primer and a J-beta primer mix were used. Every sample returned 2.5 million or more CDR3-containing paired-end reads. TCRdb recomputed calls from the 5' RACE reads with MiXCR, one row per CDR3 protein. The table shows about 780,000 distinct CDR3 sequences, with less than 60% occurring only once. Sequences were obtained from blood. The V call is TRBV5-1, the J call TRBJ2-3; 11 positions match TRBD2. The clonotype originates from a man aged 80 or over in good health. CDR3 bases: TGCGCCAGCAGCTTGATTCGGGGGACTAGCGGAGCCCGCACAGATACGCAGTATTTT. It encodes CASSLIRGTSGARTDTQYF.